This T cell receptor beta chain was captured by sequencing in a study of blood T cell repertoires in COVID-19 (dated by TCRdb to 2018 to 2020). Regarding the research as a whole: Samples from collaborators originated in the United States, Italy and Spain and spanned both the acute and convalescent phases of COVID-19. HLA class I and class II types, where available, came from metadata supplied by the sample provider rather than from assay-based typing. A freely available public database, intended as a resource for researchers studying the immune response to SARS-CoV-2, is where the repertoires were released. The samples were drawn from the first 160 participants of the ongoing ImmuneRACE study and from about 1,200 subjects provided by 6 global collaborators. Nearly every sample came with metadata listing a de-identified subject ID, COVID-19 status, age in years and sex. Subjects who had been exposed to COVID-19, were actively infected with it, or had recovered from it provided the deeply sampled blood TCRbeta repertoires that made up the dataset. The prospective study material was composed of cDNA or gDNA derived from T cells, B-cell-depleted T cells, or PBMCs.

General findings and caveats noted by the study authors: Clinical and demographic metadata were provided uncurated, with the amount varying by source and participant.

Each collaborating institution followed its own protocols to collect whole blood in K2EDTA tubes. For TCRbeta analysis, collaborators shipped samples in one of three forms: frozen whole blood, isolated PBMCs, or DNA extracted from either of those sample types. TCRbeta CDR3 regions were amplified from genomic DNA by means of the immunoSEQ Assay, a bias-controlled multiplex PCR. As for how the authors treated the data: Within the assay, amplification of reference gene primers was used to estimate how many nucleated cells each sample contained. Sequence reads were collapsed and filtered to measure the absolute abundance of every unique TCRbeta CDR3 rearrangement. Productive Simpson clonality was computed per sample as the square root of Simpson's diversity index over productive rearrangements. In its TCRdb copy, this immuneACCESS table keeps in-frame sequences only and misses some clones. Where compared with another copy, unresolved V genes explain less than half of these, and the others have no known cause. V, J and clone size derive from that table, while D and trimming were established from the DNA sequence. The sample table records about 210,000 clones; roughly four fifths of these occur just once. Together, the top ten hold approximately 12% of the sample.

Reading from cysteine to phenylalanine, the CDR3 counts 19 amino acids. Here the CDR3 DNA is all that survives: 57 bases in frame from base 1. Here V drops 6 bases and J drops 3 bases, and the junction holds 19 bases not matched to any gene. CDR1 is given as MNHEY and CDR2 as SMNVEV, both from the germline V gene (reference sequence). Concerning this clone itself: The antigen it binds to is not known. No clone much larger than this one lies a single base away; base qualities are absent.

This clonotype originated in a woman aged 40-49 years with acute or convalescent COVID-19. Here the chain combines TRBV27 and TRBJ2-2; TRBD2 agrees with 7 junctional bases. Material for sequencing was peripheral blood. The DNA sequence follows: TGTGCCAGCAGAGAGTCCCCGGGACTAACTACTACTTACACCGGGGAGCTGTTTTTT. Its protein reads: CASRESPGLTTTYTGELFF.